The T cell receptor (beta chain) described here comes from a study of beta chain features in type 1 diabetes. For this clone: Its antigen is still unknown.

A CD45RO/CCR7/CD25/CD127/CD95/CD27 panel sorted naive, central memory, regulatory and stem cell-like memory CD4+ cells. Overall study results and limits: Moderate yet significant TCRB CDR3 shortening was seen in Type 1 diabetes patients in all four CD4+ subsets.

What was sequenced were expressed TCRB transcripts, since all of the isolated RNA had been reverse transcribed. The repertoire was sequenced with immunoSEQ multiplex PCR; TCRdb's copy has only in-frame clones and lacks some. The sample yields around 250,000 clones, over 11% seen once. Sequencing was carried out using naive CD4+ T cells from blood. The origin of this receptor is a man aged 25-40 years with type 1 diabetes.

CDR3 in DNA: TGTGCCAGCTCCAGGAACCCGAACACTGAAGCTTTCTTT. As protein: CASSRNPNTEAFF. The rearrangement uses TRBV28 and TRBJ1-1; unclear D gene. Germline CDR1 and CDR2: MDHEN and SYDVKM. CDR3 length: 13 residues. Trimming cost V 8 bases and J 1 base, with 11 bases left between them.